This T cell receptor beta chain was recorded in a study of T cell responses to AZD1222 COVID-19 vaccine (TCRdb year 2021). With respect to the entire study: AZD1222 recipients with second doses at about 4 weeks or about 12 weeks were pooled, because spike-specific TCR depth and breadth did not differ between schedules. TCR sequencing was performed for roughly 250 trial participants, of whom about 200 were given two doses of AZD1222 and about 25 were given two doses of MenACWY control vaccine. Trial participants were enrolled by age into 18-55, 56-69 and 70-plus year subgroups, with about 150, 28 and 57 TCR-sequenced participants respectively. Results and caveats for the whole study, not just this receptor: Because no samples from the day 14 peak response were available, repertoires could be characterized only after the peak T cell response. After two AZD1222 doses, both the breadth and the depth of spike-specific TCRs were significantly higher than at day 0 and than in MenACWY recipients. Reportedly, close to half of the unique spike-specific TCRs recognized epitopes lying outside the regions that are mutated in the B.1.351 and B.1.1.7 variants. The 56-69-year group was small, and its depth increase did not reach significance, likely because of low power. The whole spike protein was spanned by vaccine-associated CD4 TCRs, and dominant responses were seen in regions 160-218 and 743-854. Conclusions about previously exposed vaccinees are limited, since just a handful of AZD1222 recipients were seropositive for SARS-CoV-2 at baseline. Participants were mostly white British, with more females than males. The authors suggested clonal diversity may have been underestimated.

The sample's time point label, in plain terms: baseline before first vaccination. Samples from vaccinated people were obtained from the UK trials COV001 and COV002, which included a single-blind randomized controlled phase 2/3 trial of AZD1222 (ChAdOx1 nCoV-19) in healthy adults. For TCRbeta chain sequencing, PBMC samples were collected from trial participants at day 0 and at day 28 after the second dose. The germline V gene encodes CDR1 SGHDN and CDR2 FVKESK. The V and J ends are trimmed by 0 bases and 8 bases, leaving 13 bases between them. The CDR3 covers 14 residues, taking in both the cysteine and the phenylalanine. The retained sequence is limited to the CDR3, 42 bases, with the frame set at the first base. The CDR3 regions of human TCRbeta chains were subjected to immunosequencing. As for how the authors treated the data: TCRs in the repertoires were matched against a reference library of SARS-CoV-2-specific TCRs that had been generated with the MIRA antigen-specificity platform. Breadth was defined as the fraction of unique TCRs that were SARS-CoV-2-associated, and depth was defined as the fraction of total T cells that were SARS-CoV-2-associated. Using the MIRA data, every spike-specific TCR was mapped to the spike region that the TCR reacted to and assigned to either a CD4 or a CD8 class. Log10-transformed breadth and depth values were compared by one-way ANOVA with Sidak's multiple comparisons tests. Imported from immuneACCESS, the table was reduced by TCRdb to in-frame sequences with V and J called. These copies leave out some clones; in studies compared against another copy, an unresolved V gene accounts for under half, and the cause of the remainder is not known. Clone size and V and J calls were adopted from that table, with D and trimming inferred from the DNA. In this sample the table shows roughly 150,000 clones, 92% of which occur a single time. The ten biggest clones cover roughly 4% of the sample.

About this clone itself: The antigen it binds to is not known. Base qualities are not provided; no much larger clone lies one nucleotide away.

The sequence came from an adult in good health. This specimen was peripheral blood, taken on day 0 of AZD1222 vaccination. Recombination joined TRBV14 with TRBJ1-2, with a weak D call of TRBD1 (6 bases match). At the DNA level, the sequence is TGTGCCAGCAGCCAAGAGGCTACAGGGCTCGGCTACACCTTC. Its coded protein is CASSQEATGLGYTF.